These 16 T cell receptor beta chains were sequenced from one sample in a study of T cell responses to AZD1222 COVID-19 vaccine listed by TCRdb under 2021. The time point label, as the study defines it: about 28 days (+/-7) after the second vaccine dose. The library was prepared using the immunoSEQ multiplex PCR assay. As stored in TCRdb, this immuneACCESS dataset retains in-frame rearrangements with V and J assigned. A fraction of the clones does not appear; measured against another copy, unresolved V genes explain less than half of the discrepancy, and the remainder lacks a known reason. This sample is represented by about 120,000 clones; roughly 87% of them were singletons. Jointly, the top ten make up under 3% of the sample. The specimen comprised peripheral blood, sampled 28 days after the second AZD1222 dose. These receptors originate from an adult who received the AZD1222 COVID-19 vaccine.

CDR3 region: CASSWRTGGTGELFF. The CDR3, as DNA: TGTGCCAGCAGCTGGAGGACAGGGGGCACCGGGGAGCTGTTTTTT. The rearrangement joins TRBV11-2 to TRBJ2-2; 10 bases fit TRBD1. Losses at the gene ends were 4 bases for V and 4 bases for J; bases not matched to a gene: 3. CDR3 length: 15 residues. Germline CDR1 is SGHAT and CDR2 is FQNNGV.

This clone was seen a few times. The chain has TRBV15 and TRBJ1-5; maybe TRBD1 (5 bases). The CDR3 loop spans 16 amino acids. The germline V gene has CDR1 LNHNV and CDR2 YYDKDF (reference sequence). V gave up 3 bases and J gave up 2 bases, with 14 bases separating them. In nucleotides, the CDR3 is TGTGCCACCAGCAGCGGCGGGCGGGGGGGCAATCAGCCCCAGCATTTT. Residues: CATSSGGRGGNQPQHF.

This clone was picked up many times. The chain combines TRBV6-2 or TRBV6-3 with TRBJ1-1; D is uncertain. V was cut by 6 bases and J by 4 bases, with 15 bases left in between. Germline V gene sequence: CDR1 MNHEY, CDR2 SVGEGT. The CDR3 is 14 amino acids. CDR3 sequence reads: CASSSDTASTEAFF. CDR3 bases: TGTGCCAGCAGCTCCGACACGGCTAGCACTGAAGCTTTCTTT.

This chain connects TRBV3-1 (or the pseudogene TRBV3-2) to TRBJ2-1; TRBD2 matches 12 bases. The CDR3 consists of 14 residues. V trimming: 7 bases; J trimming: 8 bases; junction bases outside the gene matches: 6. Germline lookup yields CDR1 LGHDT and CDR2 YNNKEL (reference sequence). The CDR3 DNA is TGTGCCAGCACCCCTAGCGGGGGGGCGTATGAGCAGTTCTTC. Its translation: CASTPSGGAYEQFF.

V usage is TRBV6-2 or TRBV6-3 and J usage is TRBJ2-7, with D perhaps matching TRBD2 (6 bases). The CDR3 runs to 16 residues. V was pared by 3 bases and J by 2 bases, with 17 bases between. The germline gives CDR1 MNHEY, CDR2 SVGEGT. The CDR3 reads CASSYVGPAGTYEQYF. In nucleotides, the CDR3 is TGTGCCAGCAGTTATGTAGGGCCCGCGGGGACCTACGAGCAGTACTTC.

The CDR3 region is CASSPPGGRGNTEAFF. As DNA, the CDR3 is TGTGCCAGCAGTCCACCTGGGGGCAGGGGGAACACTGAAGCTTTCTTT. The chain recombines TRBV6-6 with TRBJ1-1, with D tentatively TRBD1 (6 bases). Germline loops: CDR1 MNHNY, CDR2 SVGAGI (reference sequence). The V end lost 5 bases, the J end lost 1 base, and 17 bases lay between the germline ends. The CDR3 is 16 residues long.

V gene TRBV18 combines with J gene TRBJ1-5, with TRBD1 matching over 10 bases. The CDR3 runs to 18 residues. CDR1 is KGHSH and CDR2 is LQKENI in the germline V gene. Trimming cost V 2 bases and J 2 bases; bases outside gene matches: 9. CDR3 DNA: TGTGCCAGCTCACCAGTCGAGACAGGGGGCGCAGGCAATCAGCCCCAGCATTTT. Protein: CASSPVETGGAGNQPQHF.

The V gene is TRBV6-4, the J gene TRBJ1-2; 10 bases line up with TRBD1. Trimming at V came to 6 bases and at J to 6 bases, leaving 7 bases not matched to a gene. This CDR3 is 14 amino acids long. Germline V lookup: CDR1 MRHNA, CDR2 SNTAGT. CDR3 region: CASSRDRGSDGYTF. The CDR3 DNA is TGTGCCAGCAGCCGGGACAGGGGTAGCGATGGCTACACCTTC.

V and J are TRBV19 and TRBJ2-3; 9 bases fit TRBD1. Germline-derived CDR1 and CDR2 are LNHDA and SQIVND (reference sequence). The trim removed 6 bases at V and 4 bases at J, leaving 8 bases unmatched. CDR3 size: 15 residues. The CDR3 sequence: CASSAGTGKADTQYF. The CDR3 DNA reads TGTGCCAGTAGCGCCGGGACAGGGAAGGCAGATACGCAGTATTTT.

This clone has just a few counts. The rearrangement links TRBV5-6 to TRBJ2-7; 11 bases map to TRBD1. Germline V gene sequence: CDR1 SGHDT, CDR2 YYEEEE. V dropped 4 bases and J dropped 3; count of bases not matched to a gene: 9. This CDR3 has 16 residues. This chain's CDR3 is CASSRFGTGGYYEQYF. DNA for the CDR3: TGTGCCAGCAGCCGCTTCGGGACAGGGGGTTACTACGAGCAGTACTTC. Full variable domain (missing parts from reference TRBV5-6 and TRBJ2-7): DAGVTQSPTHLIKTRGQQVTLRCSPKSGHDTVSWYQQALGQGPQFIFQYYEEEERQRGNFPDRFSGHQFPNYSSELNVNALLLGDSALYLCASSRFGTGGYYEQYFGPGTRLTVT.

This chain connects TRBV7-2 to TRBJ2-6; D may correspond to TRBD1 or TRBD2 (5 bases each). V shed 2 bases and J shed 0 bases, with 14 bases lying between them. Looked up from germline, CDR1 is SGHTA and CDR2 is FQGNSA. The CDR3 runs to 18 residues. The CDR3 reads CASSLSPPGSSGANVLTF. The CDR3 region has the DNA TGTGCCAGCAGCTTATCCCCACCAGGGAGCTCTGGGGCCAACGTCCTGACTTTC.

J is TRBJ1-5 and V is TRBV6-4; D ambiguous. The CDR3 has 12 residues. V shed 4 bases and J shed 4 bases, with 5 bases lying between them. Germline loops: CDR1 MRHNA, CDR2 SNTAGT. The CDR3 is CASSVSNQPQHF. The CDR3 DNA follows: TGTGCCAGCAGTGTATCTAATCAGCCCCAGCATTTT.

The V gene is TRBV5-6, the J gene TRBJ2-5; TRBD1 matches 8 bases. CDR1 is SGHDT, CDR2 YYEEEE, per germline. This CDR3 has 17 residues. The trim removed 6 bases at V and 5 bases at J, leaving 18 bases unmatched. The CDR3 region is CASTGRGTGSSWETQYF. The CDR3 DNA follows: TGTGCCAGCACCGGACGAGGGACAGGCTCCTCGTGGGAGACCCAGTACTTC.

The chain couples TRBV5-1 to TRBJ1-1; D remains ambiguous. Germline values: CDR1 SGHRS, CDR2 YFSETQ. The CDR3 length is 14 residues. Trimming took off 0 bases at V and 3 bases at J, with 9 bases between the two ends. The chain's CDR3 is CASSLGVMDTEAFF. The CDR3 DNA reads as TGCGCCAGCAGCTTGGGGGTTATGGACACTGAAGCTTTCTTT.

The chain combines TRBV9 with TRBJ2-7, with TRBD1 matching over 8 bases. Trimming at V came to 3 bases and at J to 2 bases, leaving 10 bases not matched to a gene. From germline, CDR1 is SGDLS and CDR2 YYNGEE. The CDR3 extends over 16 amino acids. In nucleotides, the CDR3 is TGTGCCAGCAGCGCAGACAGGGGCATTCCCACCTACGAGCAGTACTTC. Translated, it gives CASSADRGIPTYEQYF.

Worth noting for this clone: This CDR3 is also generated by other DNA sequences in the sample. The CDR3 DNA sequence: TGTGCCAGCAGTGATGAGGGACCCTCCTATAATTCACCCCTCCACTTT. Protein product: CASSDEGPSYNSPLHF. The rearrangement joins TRBV6-1 to TRBJ1-6, with TRBD1 as a possible D gene (5 bases). The V and J ends lost 3 bases and 0 bases respectively, with 9 bases between them. This CDR3 spans 16 amino acids. Per the germline V gene, CDR1 is MNHNS and CDR2 is SASEGT.